A single sample gave rise to the 20 T cell receptor beta chains below, sequenced in a study of blood T cell repertoires in COVID-19. The assay was immunoSEQ multiplex PCR, and TCRdb's table has in-frame clones only and misses some. Found here are around 250,000 clones, approximately 90% of them singletons; the top ten hold approximately 4.1%. Sequencing was performed on PBMCs or T cells enriched from blood (not recorded which). These receptors came from a woman between 25 and 40 years old who had recovered from COVID-19.

The chain combines TRBV14 with TRBJ2-7; 8 nucleotides agree with TRBD1. The V gene's germline CDR1 is SGHDN and CDR2 FVKESK. The junction had 9 bases not matched to a gene; V was cut back by 4 bases and J by 13 bases. The CDR3 covers 12 residues. The CDR3 sequence is CASSPTGQGPYF. The CDR3 nucleotides read TGTGCCAGCAGCCCCACCGGACAGGGTCCATACTTC. The full variable domain, completed using reference TRBV14 and TRBJ2-7, is EAGVTQFPSHSVIEKGQTVTLRCDPISGHDNLYWYRRVMGKEIKFLLHFVKESKQDESGMPNNRFLAERTGGTYSTLKVQPAELEDSGVYFCASSPTGQGPYFGPGTRLTVT.

There are a few counts of this clone. The chain carries TRBV4-1 and TRBJ1-5, with D possibly matching TRBD1 (5 bases). Trimming pared 1 base from V and 2 bases from J, leaving 9 bases between. Germline V gene sequence: CDR1 MGHRA, CDR2 YSYEKL. This CDR3 is 15 amino acids long. CDR3: CASSQVGAGNQPQHF. The CDR3 coding sequence is TGCGCCAGCAGCCAAGTTGGGGCCGGCAATCAGCCCCAGCATTTT.

This clone has ten or more counts. The chain uses TRBV28 and TRBJ2-7; a weak D match, TRBD1 (6 bases). The CDR3 is 12 amino acids. Germline CDR1 reads MDHEN; CDR2 reads SYDVKM. Between the trimmed V and J ends, which lost 7 bases and 6 bases, there was a span of 13 bases. The CDR3 spells CASTPPRGEQYF. The CDR3 region has the DNA TGTGCCAGCACCCCTCCCAGGGGCGAGCAGTACTTC.

The rearrangement uses TRBV15 and TRBJ1-5; no reliable D call. CDR1 and CDR2 (germline): LNHNV, YYDKDF (reference sequence). V was pared by 0 bases and J by 5 bases, with 11 bases between. This CDR3 has 15 amino acids. CDR3 DNA sequence: TGTGCCACCAGCAGAGATATGGGCAGGCATCAGCCCCAGCATTTT. Protein product: CATSRDMGRHQPQHF.

The J gene is TRBJ1-1, the V gene TRBV20-1; D unresolved. Germline assignment: CDR1 DFQATT and CDR2 SNEGSKA (reference sequence). The CDR3 consists of 11 residues. V gave up 1 base and J gave up 11 bases, with 11 bases separating them. This CDR3 is CSARGRFGAFF. DNA for the CDR3: TGCAGTGCTAGAGGCAGATTCGGGGCTTTCTTT.

The chain uses TRBV27 and TRBJ2-6; TRBD1 aligns across 11 bases. The V and J ends lost 4 bases and 2 bases, in that order; junction bases with no gene match: 4. Germline V gene lookup returns CDR1 MNHEY and CDR2 SMNVEV (reference sequence). The CDR3 consists of 17 residues. CDR3 nucleotides: TGTGCCAGCAGTTCTGGGACAGGGGGGACTGGGGCCAACGTCCTGACTTTC. Its translation is CASSSGTGGTGANVLTF. The whole variable domain, filled in from reference TRBV27 and TRBJ2-6, reads EAQVTQNPRYLITVTGKKLTVTCSQNMNHEYMSWYRQDPGLGLRQIYYSMNVEVTDKGDVPEGYKVSRKEKRNFPLILESPSPNQTSLYFCASSSGTGGTGANVLTFGAGSRLTVL.

This sequence joins TRBV30 and TRBJ1-2; TRBD1 aligns across 7 bases. This CDR3 is 12 amino acids long. The V gene end was trimmed by 3 bases and the J gene end by 8 bases; junction bases not matched to a gene: 6. Per germline, CDR1 GTSNPN and CDR2 SVGIG (reference sequence). The CDR3 spells CAWRGGGGGYTF. DNA of the CDR3: TGTGCCTGGAGGGGTGGAGGGGGCGGCTACACCTTC.

Here the CDR3 reads CTARRDSNGGAFF. CDR3 sequence (DNA): TGCACCGCTAGGCGGGACAGCAACGGGGGAGCTTTCTTT. The chain uses TRBV29-1 and TRBJ1-1; 7 nucleotides align to TRBD1. The CDR3 runs to 13 residues. Germline assignment: CDR1 SQVTM and CDR2 ANQGSEA.

The J gene is TRBJ1-3, the V gene TRBV4-1; TRBD1 agrees at 8 bases. From germline, CDR1 is MGHRA and CDR2 YSYEKL. Trimming removed 5 bases from V and 2 bases from J; junction bases left unmatched: 14. CDR3 length: 18 amino acids. The CDR3 bases are TGCGCCAGCAGCTCCCGGACAGGGCCCTTAAGGGCTGGAAACACCATATATTTT. Residues: CASSSRTGPLRAGNTIYF.

The CDR3, as DNA: TGCGCCAGCAGCCATGACAGGGTTCGTTTCCAGCCCCAGCATTTT. Translated: CASSHDRVRFQPQHF. The chain uses TRBV4-3 and TRBJ1-5, with 7 bases that match TRBD1. J gave up 7 bases and V 3 bases, and 9 bases lay outside the gene matches. The germline CDR1 and CDR2 sequences are LGHNA and YSLEER. The CDR3 is made up of 15 amino acids.

This chain links TRBV19 with TRBJ2-3; D is possibly TRBD2 (6 bases). Trimming took 7 bases from V and 1 from J, leaving 24 bases between them. Germline lookup yields CDR1 LNHDA and CDR2 SQIVND (reference sequence). This CDR3 is 18 amino acids long. The CDR3 nucleotides read TGTGCCAGTACCAACCGACCCTTTAGCGGAGGGGGCACAGATACGCAGTATTTT. It specifies CASTNRPFSGGGTDTQYF.

The gene calls are TRBV4-2 and TRBJ2-1; D may be TRBD2 (6 bases). This CDR3 is built from 13 residues. The V and J ends lost 7 bases and 3 bases respectively, with 10 bases between them. In germline, CDR1 is LGHNA, CDR2 YNFKEQ. This CDR3 is CASNSGLYNEQFF. Written as DNA, the CDR3 is TGTGCCAGCAACTCGGGACTCTACAATGAGCAGTTCTTC.

The chain joins TRBV19 to TRBJ1-2; D is possibly TRBD1 (5 bases). CDR3 length: 14 residues. Germline loops: CDR1 LNHDA, CDR2 SQIVND (reference sequence). V was shortened by 6 bases and J by 0 bases, with 11 bases between the two germline ends. The CDR3 nucleotides are TGTGCCAGTAGCTCCCAGGGCCCTAACTATGGCTACACCTTC. It is translated as CASSSQGPNYGYTF.

This sequence joins TRBV10-3 and TRBJ1-1, with D unclear. This CDR3 has 15 amino acids. V lost 6 bases to trimming and J lost 0 bases, with 14 bases between them. Germline CDR1 is ENHRY and CDR2 is SYGVKD. CDR3 bases: TGTGCCATCAGAGAAGATGGTCAGATGAACACTGAAGCTTTCTTT. Translated, it gives CAIREDGQMNTEAFF.

This chain uses TRBV30 with TRBJ1-1; D not resolved. In germline, CDR1 is GTSNPN, CDR2 SVGIG (reference sequence). This CDR3 is 15 amino acids long. Between the trimmed V and J ends, which lost 2 bases and 0 bases, there was a span of 13 bases. CDR3 residues: CAWSRSTPLNTEAFF. DNA of the CDR3: TGTGCCTGGAGTCGCTCGACACCGCTGAACACTGAAGCTTTCTTT.

This clone was detected once. This sample also contains other DNA sequences that code for the same CDR3. The gene calls are TRBV3-1 (or the pseudogene TRBV3-2) and TRBJ1-1; D is perhaps TRBD1 (5 bases). This CDR3 spans 14 amino acids. V lost 2 bases, J lost 2 bases, and 9 bases lay in between. Germline CDR1 LGHDT, CDR2 YNNKEL (reference sequence). The CDR3 reads CASSQPGGNTEAFF. CDR3 coding DNA: TGTGCCAGCAGCCAACCGGGGGGAAACACTGAAGCTTTCTTT.

This clone was found a few times. The chain combines TRBV5-6 with TRBJ1-6; D ambiguous. CDR3 length: 16 amino acids. The V end was cut by 1 base, the J end by 1 base, with 9 bases between. Germline V lookup: CDR1 SGHDT, CDR2 YYEEEE. The CDR3 reads CASSLNGVSYNSPLHF. The CDR3 DNA follows: TGTGCCAGCAGCTTGAACGGTGTTTCCTATAATTCACCCCTCCACTTT.

The CDR3 reads CASSQNRVYNSPLHF. DNA of the CDR3: TGTGCCAGCAGCCAAAACCGGGTCTATAATTCACCCCTCCACTTT. V is TRBV4-2 and J is TRBJ1-6; D gene unclear. The CDR3 contains 15 residues. Trimming cost V 2 bases and J 3 bases, with 8 bases left between them. The germline CDR1 and CDR2 sequences are LGHNA and YNFKEQ.

A single count supports this clone. The V and J genes are TRBV2 and TRBJ2-5; TRBD1 matches at 10 bases. This CDR3 has 13 amino acids. Trimming at V came to 6 bases and at J to 5 bases, leaving 3 bases not matched to a gene. Germline CDR1 and CDR2: SNHLY and FYNNEI. CDR3: CASRWDRGETQYF. DNA of the CDR3: TGTGCCAGCAGATGGGACAGGGGCGAGACCCAGTACTTC.

The rearrangement uses TRBV5-1 and TRBJ2-2; 10 bases align to TRBD2. Trimming removed 0 bases from V and 3 bases from J; junction bases left unmatched: 2. Germline CDR1 SGHRS, CDR2 YFSETQ. CDR3 length: 16 residues. The CDR3 nucleotides are TGCGCCAGCAGCTTGGCCCTAGCGGGAGACACCGGGGAGCTGTTTTTT. Protein sequence: CASSLALAGDTGELFF.